Following are 24 T cell receptor beta chains from one sample sequenced in a study of CD8 T cells in ankylosing spondylitis. TCRdb reprocessed the 5' RACE reads with MiXCR, giving one entry per CDR3 protein. The table lists about 350,000 distinct CDR3 sequences, 20% to 25% of them singletons. Sequenced: blood, either unsorted or a sorted T cell fraction (not recorded which). These TCRs come from a male donor with ankylosing spondylitis or in good health (not recorded which).

V is TRBV29-1 and J is TRBJ2-7, with 9 bases fitting TRBD2. Germline V gene data show CDR1 as SQVTM and CDR2 as ANQGSEA. J gave up 3 bases and V 4 bases, and 4 bases lay outside the gene matches. The CDR3 length is 13 residues. CDR3 DNA sequence: TGCAGCGTTGGGGTAGCGGGGGTCTACGAGCAGTACTTC. Protein product: CSVGVAGVYEQYF.

The J gene is TRBJ2-2, the V gene TRBV20-1; D perhaps matches TRBD2 (5 bases). Trimming left V 0 bases short and J 4 bases short, with 15 bases between. This CDR3 is 16 amino acids long. The germline CDR1 and CDR2 sequences are DFQATT and SNEGSKA (reference sequence). Here the CDR3 reads CSARDRGGFGTGELFF. The DNA for the CDR3 is TGCAGTGCTAGAGATAGAGGAGGTTTCGGCACCGGGGAGCTGTTTTTT.

This clonotype came up a few times. The V gene is TRBV12-3 or TRBV12-4, the J gene TRBJ2-1; D unresolved. CDR3 size: 13 residues. V lost 1 base and J lost 5, with 6 bases in between. CDR3 loop: CASSLGFHNEQFF. In DNA form, the CDR3 reads TGTGCCAGCAGTTTAGGTTTTCACAATGAGCAGTTCTTC.

This chain joins TRBV19 and TRBJ2-1, with D unclear. Germline-derived CDR1 and CDR2 are LNHDA and SQIVND (reference sequence). The CDR3 contains 12 residues. The germline V and J ends were trimmed by 0 bases and 8 bases, with 5 bases remaining between them. The CDR3 sequence: CASSIDLHEQFF. The CDR3 coding sequence is TGTGCCAGTAGTATAGATTTGCATGAGCAGTTCTTC. The full variable domain, completed using reference TRBV19 and TRBJ2-1, is DGGITQSPKYLFRKEGQNVTLSCEQNLNHDAMYWYRQDPGQGLRLIYYSQIVNDFQKGDIAEGYSVSREKKESFPLTVTSAQKNPTAFYLCASSIDLHEQFFGPGTRLTVL.

This chain links TRBV20-1 with TRBJ1-1, with D hard to call. The CDR3 spans 14 residues. Trimming pared 0 bases from V and 11 bases from J, leaving 19 bases between. The germline V gene has CDR1 DFQATT and CDR2 SNEGSKA (reference sequence). CDR3 sequence reads: CSARDVDVWPVAFF. The CDR3 DNA sequence: TGCAGTGCTAGAGATGTCGATGTTTGGCCGGTGGCTTTCTTT.

This clonotype was seen a few times. The chain has TRBV13 and TRBJ2-7, with D perhaps TRBD1 or TRBD2 (6 bases each). Trimming removed 5 bases at V and 6 bases at J, with 14 bases between. Germline lookup yields CDR1 PRHDT and CDR2 FYEKMQ (reference sequence). The CDR3 runs to 13 residues. The CDR3 region has the DNA TGTGCCAGCAGCGTACCGGGGGCCGGCGAGCAGTACTTC. It translates to CASSVPGAGEQYF.

This clonotype was detected only a few times. The rearrangement uses TRBV7-9 and TRBJ2-3, with D possibly being TRBD2 (5 bases). The germline gives CDR1 SEHNR, CDR2 FQNEAQ (reference sequence). The CDR3 loop spans 13 amino acids. Deletions cut 5 bases from V and 4 bases from J, with 10 bases between. The CDR3 spells CASSAGFPDTQYF. The CDR3 DNA reads TGTGCCAGCAGCGCGGGCTTTCCAGATACGCAGTATTTT. The variable domain in full, completed from reference TRBV7-9 and TRBJ2-3, reads DTGVSQNPRHKITKRGQNVTFRCDPISEHNRLYWYRQTLGQGPEFLTYFQNEAQLEKSRLLSDRFSAERPKGSFSTLEIQRTEQGDSAMYLCASSAGFPDTQYFGPGTRLTVL.

This clonotype was recorded a few times. The chain employs TRBV9 and TRBJ2-5, with D tentatively TRBD2 (6 bases). V was cut by 0 bases and J by 7 bases, with 16 bases left in between. Germline-derived CDR1 and CDR2 are SGDLS and YYNGEE. The CDR3 runs to 15 residues. The CDR3 nucleotides are TGTGCCAGCAGCGTAGTCCCTGGGGGAGCGGGGACCCAGTACTTC. It is translated as CASSVVPGGAGTQYF.

V and J are TRBV30 and TRBJ2-1, with TRBD2 matching 11 bases. CDR1 and CDR2 from the germline V gene are GTSNPN and SVGIG (reference sequence). This CDR3 spans 17 amino acids. V gave up 3 bases and J gave up 6 bases; unmatched junction bases: 13. This CDR3 reads CAWRPRTSGQQSNEQFF. The CDR3 DNA reads TGTGCCTGGAGGCCACGGACTAGCGGGCAACAAAGCAATGAGCAGTTCTTC. Variable domain in full (rest from reference TRBV30 and TRBJ2-1): SQTIHQWPATLVQPVGSPLSLECTVEGTSNPNLYWYRQAAGRGLQLLFYSVGIGQISSEVPQNLSASRPQDRQFILSSKKLLLSDSGFYLCAWRPRTSGQQSNEQFFGPGTRLTVL.

This rearrangement joins TRBV9 to TRBJ1-6, with a tentative D call TRBD1 (5 bases). The CDR3 sequence is 13 residues long. V was cut by 6 bases and J by 10 bases, with 14 bases left in between. Germline V gene lookup returns CDR1 SGDLS and CDR2 YYNGEE. The CDR3 reads CASKGSGLSPLHF. In DNA, the CDR3 is TGTGCCAGCAAAGGATCGGGACTCTCACCCCTCCACTTT.

The chain joins TRBV7-8 to TRBJ2-1, with D hard to call. CDR1 SGHVS and CDR2 FQNEAQ come from the germline V gene. V shed 5 bases and J shed 4 bases, with 18 bases lying between them. This CDR3 has 16 residues. The CDR3 protein is CASSQTLTLGYNEQFF. The CDR3 DNA follows: TGTGCCAGCAGCCAGACACTGACGTTGGGGTACAATGAGCAGTTCTTC.

The CDR3 reads CASSVDPAGGTDTQYF. CDR3 bases: TGTGCCAGCAGCGTAGACCCAGCGGGGGGTACAGATACGCAGTATTTT. The chain carries TRBV9 and TRBJ2-3; 9 nucleotides agree with TRBD2. Germline V gene sequence: CDR1 SGDLS, CDR2 YYNGEE. This CDR3 region has 16 residues. V lost 0 bases and J lost 3; bases outside the gene matches: 5.

This clonotype has only one observation. The chain's CDR3 is CASSFRGAPPYNEQFF. Written as DNA, the CDR3 is TGTGCCAGCAGCTTCCGGGGGGCTCCCCCCTACAATGAGCAGTTCTTC. The chain joins TRBV11-2 to TRBJ2-1, with D perhaps TRBD2 (7 bases). The V end lost 3 bases, the J end lost 2 bases, and 14 bases lay between the germline ends. Germline loops: CDR1 SGHAT, CDR2 FQNNGV. CDR3 length: 16 residues.

The chain is built from TRBV12-3 or TRBV12-4 and TRBJ1-2; 10 bases are shared with TRBD1. Trimming took 4 bases from V and 3 from J; bases not matched to a gene: 5. The CDR3 extends over 15 amino acids. CDR3 DNA sequence: TGTGCCAGCAGTTGGCTGACAGGGGGCGACTATGGCTACACCTTC. It specifies CASSWLTGGDYGYTF.

The CDR3 reads CASSLIASAGNQETQYF. In DNA, the CDR3 is TGTGCCAGCAGCTTAATCGCCTCTGCTGGGAACCAAGAGACCCAGTACTTC. The chain employs TRBV5-6 and TRBJ2-5; D remains unclear. Germline CDR1 SGHDT, CDR2 YYEEEE. V was shortened by 2 bases and J by 0 bases, with 17 bases between the two germline ends. The CDR3 consists of 17 residues.

This chain joins TRBV12-3 or TRBV12-4 and TRBJ2-3; 7 nucleotides align to TRBD1. The V gene end was trimmed by 1 base and the J gene end by 2 bases; junction bases not matched to a gene: 9. This CDR3 is 17 amino acids long. CDR3 DNA sequence: TGTGCCAGCAGTTTAGAGTCACGACAGGGTTTCACAGATACGCAGTATTTT. Its protein is CASSLESRQGFTDTQYF.

This clonotype was counted between two and nine times. The chain links TRBV24-1 to TRBJ2-5; TRBD2 matches 7 bases. Per germline, CDR1 KGHDR and CDR2 SFDVKD. The CDR3 consists of 15 residues. After removal of 5 bases from V and 5 bases from J, the junction contained 10 bases not matched to a gene. The CDR3 here is CATSGREGMIETQYF. In DNA, the CDR3 is TGTGCCACCAGTGGCAGGGAGGGGATGATCGAGACCCAGTACTTC.

The chain combines TRBV5-6 with TRBJ1-5; 11 nucleotides agree with TRBD1. J was trimmed by 4 bases and V by 4 bases; bases with no gene match: 10. CDR1 and CDR2 from the germline V gene are SGHDT and YYEEEE. The CDR3 sequence is 17 residues long. CDR3 nucleotide sequence: TGTGCCAGCAGCGCCCGTCGGACAGGGGGCGCGAATCAGCCCCAGCATTTT. It yields the protein CASSARRTGGANQPQHF.

V usage is TRBV12-3 or TRBV12-4 and J usage is TRBJ2-1, with 8 bases matching TRBD2. CDR3 length equals 15 residues. The ends lost 4 bases at V and 9 bases at J; junction bases unmatched: 11. CDR3 sequence: CASSSSGLGVGEQFF. CDR3 nucleotides: TGTGCCAGCAGTTCCTCGGGACTAGGAGTCGGTGAGCAGTTCTTC.

The chain is built from TRBV12-3 or TRBV12-4 and TRBJ2-7; no definite D call. Trimming removed 2 bases from V and 0 bases from J, with 8 bases in between. The CDR3 contains 14 residues. Here the CDR3 DNA reads TGTGCCAGCAGTTTAACCTTGTCCTCCTACGAGCAGTACTTC. This sequence encodes CASSLTLSSYEQYF.

The genes are TRBV12-3 or TRBV12-4 and TRBJ1-1, with TRBD1 matching 10 bases. This CDR3 region has 14 residues. The V and J ends lost 5 bases and 4 bases, in that order; junction bases with no gene match: 4. The CDR3 reads CASSLGQGRTEAFF. For the CDR3, the DNA is TGTGCCAGCAGTCTGGGACAGGGGCGCACTGAAGCTTTCTTT.

This clonotype appeared a few times. The rearrangement links TRBV12-3 or TRBV12-4 to TRBJ2-1; D perhaps matches TRBD2 (6 bases). The CDR3 runs 14 residues. Trimming removed 8 bases from V and 6 bases from J, with 17 bases in between. CDR3 loop: CASEPLGGTNEQFF. The CDR3 DNA reads TGTGCCAGCGAACCTCTGGGGGGTACCAATGAGCAGTTCTTC.

This clonotype showed up many times. The chain employs TRBV12-3 or TRBV12-4 and TRBJ2-3, with 13 bases lining up with TRBD2. The CDR3 totals 16 residues. The V and J ends lost 6 bases and 0 bases, in that order; junction bases with no gene match: 3. CDR3 nucleotide sequence: TGTGCCAGCAGCACTAGCGGGGGGGCTAGCACAGATACGCAGTATTTT. Protein: CASSTSGGASTDTQYF.

The chain employs TRBV20-1 and TRBJ2-7; the D gene could be TRBD1 or TRBD2 (6 bases each). Trimming took off 6 bases at V and 3 bases at J, with 21 bases between the two ends. Germline V gene lookup returns CDR1 DFQATT and CDR2 SNEGSKA (reference sequence). This CDR3 has 15 residues. The CDR3 is CSARDTPGPNYEQYF. For the CDR3, the DNA is TGCAGTGCGCGGGACACCCCGGGGCCCAACTACGAGCAGTACTTC.